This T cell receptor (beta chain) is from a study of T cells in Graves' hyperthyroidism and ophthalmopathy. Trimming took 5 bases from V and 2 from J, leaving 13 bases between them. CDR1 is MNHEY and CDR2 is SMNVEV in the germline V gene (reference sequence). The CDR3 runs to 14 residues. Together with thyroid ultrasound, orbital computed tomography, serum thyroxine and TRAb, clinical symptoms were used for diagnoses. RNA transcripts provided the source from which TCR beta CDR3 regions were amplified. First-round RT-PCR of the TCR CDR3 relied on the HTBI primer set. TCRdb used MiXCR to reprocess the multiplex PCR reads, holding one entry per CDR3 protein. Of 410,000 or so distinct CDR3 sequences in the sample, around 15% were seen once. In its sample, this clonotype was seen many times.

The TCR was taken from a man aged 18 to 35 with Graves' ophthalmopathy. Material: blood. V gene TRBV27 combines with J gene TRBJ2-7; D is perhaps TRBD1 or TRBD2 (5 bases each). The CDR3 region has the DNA TGTGCCAGCAGTATCTCCGGGACGCCCTACGAGCAGTACTTC. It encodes CASSISGTPYEQYF.